These T cell receptor beta chains were read from a single sample in a study of technical replicates of blood from a few donors. Data came from immunoSEQ multiplex PCR; TCRdb stores just in-frame clones and leaves some out. The sample consists of roughly 16,000 clones, about 83% of them appearing once. The sequenced sample was PBMCs. The receptors derive from a human donor in good health. Each CDR3 is given with its conserved first and last residue. The D gene is left open where the match is weak. Clone sizes are given selectively: once, few, many, or a class where the clone is expanded.

v_gene,j_gene,abundance,d_gene,CDR3aa,CDR3nt
TRBV2,TRBJ2-1,-,-,CASSEAPTSNEQFF,TGTGCCAGCAGTGAAGCCCCGACTTCAAATGAGCAGTTCTTC
TRBV7-8,TRBJ2-5,-,TRBD1,CASSPRDSQETQYF,TGTGCCAGCAGCCCACGGGACAGCCAAGAGACCCAGTACTTC
TRBV27,TRBJ1-5,-,-,CASSPYPPQGGNQPQHF,TGTGCCAGCAGTCCCTACCCCCCGCAGGGCGGCAATCAGCCCCAGCATTTT
TRBV30,TRBJ1-5,-,-,CAWSGRGDQPQHF,TGTGCCTGGTCCGGGCGGGGAGATCAGCCCCAGCATTTT
TRBV29-1,TRBJ2-1,-,-,CSGSRLGWGNEQFF,TGCAGCGGGTCTAGACTAGGATGGGGCAATGAGCAGTTCTTC
TRBV6-5,TRBJ2-1,-,-,CASSYLRVGGNEQFF,TGTGCCAGCAGTTACCTCAGGGTAGGGGGCAATGAGCAGTTCTTC
TRBV6-4,TRBJ2-2,-,-,CASSSGNTGELFF,TGTGCCAGCAGTAGCGGGAACACCGGGGAGCTGTTTTTT
TRBV5-5,TRBJ2-5,-,-,CASSQQLLGGRETQYF,TGTGCCAGCAGCCAACAGCTTTTGGGAGGAAGAGAGACCCAGTACTTC
TRBV18,TRBJ1-4,-,TRBD1,CASSPPGQGGEKLFF,TGTGCCAGCTCACCACCGGGACAGGGTGGTGAAAAACTGTTTTTT
TRBV27,TRBJ2-7,-,-,CASSSGVYEQYF,TGTGCCAGCAGTTCCGGGGTGTATGAGCAGTACTTC
TRBV25-1,TRBJ2-1,-,-,CASRGFAGADNEQFF,TGTGCCAGCAGGGGATTTGCGGGCGCGGACAATGAGCAGTTCTTC
TRBV15,TRBJ2-7,medium-sized,-,CATSRERYPYGMGYEQYF,TGTGCCACCAGCAGAGAAAGATACCCCTACGGGATGGGCTACGAGCAGTACTTC
TRBV9,TRBJ2-5,-,TRBD2,CASSGGGGETQYF,TGTGCCAGCAGCGGCGGCGGGGGGGAGACCCAGTACTTC
TRBV4-1,TRBJ2-1,-,TRBD2,CASSQEGGVNSYNEQFF,TGCGCCAGCAGCCAAGAGGGAGGGGTAAACTCCTACAATGAGCAGTTCTTC
TRBV2,TRBJ2-3,-,TRBD1,CASRGGQGRTDTQYF,TGTGCCAGCAGAGGAGGACAGGGGAGGACAGATACGCAGTATTTT
TRBV6-1,TRBJ2-7,few,-,CASSEDHGGWDEQYF,TGTGCCAGCAGTGAAGACCACGGAGGGTGGGACGAGCAGTACTTC
TRBV5-1,TRBJ1-1,-,TRBD1,CASSRGTVNTEAFF,TGCGCCAGCAGCCGGGGGACAGTGAACACTGAAGCTTTCTTT
TRBV19,TRBJ1-5,-,-,CASSIPRQPNQPQHF,TGTGCCAGTAGTATCCCCCGACAGCCCAATCAGCCCCAGCATTTT
TRBV5-5,TRBJ2-3,once,-,CASSQKWSFGTDTQYF,TGTGCCAGCAGCCAAAAATGGAGCTTCGGCACAGATACGCAGTATTTT
TRBV5-1,TRBJ2-6,once,-,CASGTGNSGANVLTF,TGCGCCAGTGGAACAGGCAACTCTGGGGCCAACGTCCTGACTTTC
TRBV6-5,TRBJ1-4,-,TRBD1,CASSYGQDRGEKLFF,TGTGCCAGCAGTTACGGACAGGACCGGGGTGAAAAACTGTTTTTT
TRBV5-4,TRBJ2-1,-,TRBD1,CASSLRGTGGSLYNEQFF,TGTGCCAGCAGCTTGCGTGGGACAGGGGGGAGTCTCTACAATGAGCAGTTCTTC
TRBV7-9,TRBJ2-5,-,-,CASSSSILVTETQYF,TGTGCCAGCAGCTCTAGTATACTAGTAACGGAGACCCAGTACTTC
TRBV2,TRBJ2-1,-,TRBD2,CASSLRTSGSFSYNEQFF,TGTGCCAGCAGTCTCAGGACTAGCGGGAGTTTCTCCTACAATGAGCAGTTCTTC
TRBV6-1,TRBJ1-2,-,TRBD1,CASRDRGFYGYTF,TGTGCCTCCCGGGACAGGGGGTTCTATGGCTACACCTTC
TRBV19,TRBJ2-1,-,-,CASSIARSSYNEQFF,TGTGCCAGTAGTATAGCCAGGTCCTCCTACAATGAGCAGTTCTTC
TRBV27,TRBJ1-5,-,-,CASSPHNRPQHF,TGTGCCAGCAGTCCCCACAATCGGCCCCAGCATTTT
TRBV7-9,TRBJ2-2,-,-,CASSWTSNTGELFF,TGTGCCAGCAGCTGGACTTCGAACACCGGGGAGCTGTTTTTT
TRBV15,TRBJ2-5,-,-,CATSRVGYRFQETQYF,TGTGCCACCAGCAGAGTGGGTTACAGGTTCCAAGAGACCCAGTACTTC
TRBV5-3,TRBJ2-2,-,TRBD2,CARSWPGTKNTGELFF,TGTGCCAGAAGCTGGCCCGGGACTAAGAACACCGGGGAGCTGTTTTTT
TRBV18,TRBJ2-2,-,-,CASSPTVAGAGELFF,TGTGCCAGCTCACCCACGGTTGCGGGGGCTGGGGAGCTGTTTTTT
TRBV19,TRBJ2-5,-,-,CASSSETQYF,TGTGCCAGTAGTTCTGAGACCCAGTACTTC
TRBV5-1,TRBJ2-1,-,TRBD2,CASSLGLAGGPSNEQFF,TGCGCCAGCAGCTTGGGGCTAGCGGGAGGGCCGTCAAATGAGCAGTTCTTC
TRBV6-4,TRBJ2-3,-,-,CASSEIAGRTDTQYF,TGTGCCAGCAGTGAGATCGCGGGTCGCACAGATACGCAGTATTTT
TRBV19,TRBJ2-1,once,-,CAIRKGLNEQFF,TGTGCCATCCGTAAGGGACTGAATGAGCAGTTCTTC
TRBV7-2,TRBJ2-1,-,-,CASSFVGGGEQFF,TGTGCCAGCAGCTTTGTGGGAGGGGGGGAGCAGTTCTTC
TRBV19,TRBJ2-5,few,TRBD2,CASSWGGSETQYF,TGTGCCAGTAGTTGGGGGGGGTCGGAGACCCAGTACTTC
TRBV10-3,TRBJ2-1,few,TRBD1,CAISPGQGINNEQFF,TGTGCCATCAGTCCGGGACAGGGGATCAACAATGAGCAGTTCTTC
TRBV21-1,TRBJ2-6,-,-,CASSKEGQGAADSGANVLTF,TGTGCCAGCAGCAAAGAGGGACAGGGGGCCGCAGACTCTGGGGCCAACGTCCTGACTTTC
TRBV21-1,TRBJ2-6,-,-,CASSKKTGTGYPLGSGANVLTF,TGTGCCAGCAGCAAAAAAACCGGGACAGGTTATCCTTTGGGCTCTGGGGCCAACGTCCTGACTTTC
TRBV27,TRBJ1-4,few,-,CASSLNRLNEKLFF,TGTGCCAGCAGTTTAAACAGATTGAATGAAAAACTGTTTTTT
TRBV13,TRBJ2-7,-,-,CASSWAEGAYEQYF,TGCGCCAGCAGCTGGGCAGAAGGCGCCTACGAGCAGTACTTC
TRBV9,TRBJ2-7,-,TRBD2,CASSVGSAGGVYEQYF,TGTGCCAGCAGCGTAGGGTCAGCGGGAGGTGTATACGAGCAGTACTTC
TRBV7-3,TRBJ2-7,once,TRBD1,CASSSDGTGSYEQYF,TGTGCCAGCAGCTCAGACGGGACAGGGAGTTACGAGCAGTACTTC
TRBV5-1,TRBJ2-6,-,-,CASSLRSGANVLTF,TGCGCCAGCAGCTTGCGTTCCGGGGCCAACGTCCTGACTTTC
TRBV7-9,TRBJ1-3,-,-,CASSRGDSGNTIYF,TGTGCCAGCAGCAGAGGAGACTCTGGAAACACCATATATTTT